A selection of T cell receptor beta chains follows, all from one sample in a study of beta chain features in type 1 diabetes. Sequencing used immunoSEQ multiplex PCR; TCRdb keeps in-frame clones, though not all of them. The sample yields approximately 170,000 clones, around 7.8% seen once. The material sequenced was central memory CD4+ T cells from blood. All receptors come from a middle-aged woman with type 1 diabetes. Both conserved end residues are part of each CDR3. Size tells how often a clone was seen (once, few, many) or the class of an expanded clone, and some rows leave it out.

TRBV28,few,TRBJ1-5,CASSLRVGGQGQPQHF
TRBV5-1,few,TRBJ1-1,CASSVALTGDTEAFF
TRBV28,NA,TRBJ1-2,CASSSLYYGYTF
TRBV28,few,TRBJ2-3,CASSFLDGTGDSDTQYF
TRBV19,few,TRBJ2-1,CASSMGHSYNEQFF
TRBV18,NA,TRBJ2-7,CASSSGDKYEQYF
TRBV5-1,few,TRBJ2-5,CASSLATAQETQYF
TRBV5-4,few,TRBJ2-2,CASSSGGQANTGELFF
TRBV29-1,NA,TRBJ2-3,CSGLSRTDTQYF
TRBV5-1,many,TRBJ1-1,CASSGRTANTEAFF
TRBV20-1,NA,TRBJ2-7,CSATPGREQYF
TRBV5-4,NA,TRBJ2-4,CASSARDSRTGNIQYF
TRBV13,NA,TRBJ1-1,CASSRDSHTEAFF
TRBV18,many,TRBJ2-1,CASSPPDGVSGYEQFF
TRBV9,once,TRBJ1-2,CASSVGRWGLGYTF
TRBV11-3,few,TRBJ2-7,CASSPSTGDEQYF
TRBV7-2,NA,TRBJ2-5,CASSLGRGGETQYF
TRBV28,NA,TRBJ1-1,CASSLQGFPEAFF
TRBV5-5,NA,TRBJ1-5,CASSYSLRQGNQPQHF
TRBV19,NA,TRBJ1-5,CASSVDSNQPQHF
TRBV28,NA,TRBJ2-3,CASSFGGSPDTQYF
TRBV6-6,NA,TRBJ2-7,CASSYPPTGAVYEQYF
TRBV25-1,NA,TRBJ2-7,CASSPDKGKSNEQYF
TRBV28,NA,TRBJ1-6,CASSPYGQGAVPLHF
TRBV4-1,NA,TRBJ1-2,CASSHARGPTGNYGYTF
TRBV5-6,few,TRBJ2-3,CASSLGADASSTDTQYF
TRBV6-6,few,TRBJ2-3,CASRVGDSDTQYF
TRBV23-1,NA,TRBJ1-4,CASSQPRTGGREKLFF
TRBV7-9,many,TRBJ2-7,CASSQAGPQYF
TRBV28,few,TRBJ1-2,CASSLAGPRGYTF
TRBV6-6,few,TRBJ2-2,CASSGQNTGELFF